Following are 14 T cell receptor beta chains from one sample sequenced in a study of cytomegalovirus exposure and HLA in healthy donors. Researchers ran the PCR with 60 Vbeta and 13 Jbeta primers. Libraries were prepared by immunoSEQ multiplex PCR; TCRdb keeps only in-frame clonotypes and omits some of them. Here the sample spans about 160,000 clones, about three quarters being singletons. The sample comprised PBMCs. Receptors were obtained from a female donor in good health and CMV-seronegative.

This clone was seen a handful of times. The chain has TRBV5-1 and TRBJ2-3; D is possibly TRBD2 (5 bases). Trimming removed 1 base at V and 6 bases at J, with 12 bases between. The CDR3 has 14 amino acids. The germline V gene encodes CDR1 SGHRS and CDR2 YFSETQ. The CDR3 spells CASSLSPSGDTQYF. The CDR3 DNA is TGCGCCAGCAGCTTGAGTCCATCGGGGGATACGCAGTATTTT. Based on the CDR3 plus reference TRBV5-1 and TRBJ2-3, the full variable domain is KAGVTQTPRYLIKTRGQQVTLSCSPISGHRSVSWYQQTPGQGLQFLFEYFSETQRNKGNFPGRFSGRQFSNSRSEMNVSTLELGDSALYLCASSLSPSGDTQYFGPGTRLTVL.

The CDR3 reads CASSPRSGSYEQYF. CDR3 nucleotide sequence: TGTGCCAGCAGCCCCCGGTCGGGCTCCTACGAGCAGTACTTC. V is TRBV7-6 and J is TRBJ2-7; D gene unclear. The CDR3 totals 14 residues. V was trimmed by 5 bases and J by 0 bases, leaving 11 bases between them. Germline V gene sequence: CDR1 SGHVS, CDR2 FNYEAQ.

The chain uses TRBV5-1 and TRBJ1-6; 8 bases are shared with TRBD1. V lost 0 bases to trimming and J lost 7 bases; unmatched junction nucleotides: 6. The germline V gene encodes CDR1 SGHRS and CDR2 YFSETQ. The CDR3 loop spans 16 amino acids. The CDR3 loop reads CASSLALGQGNSPLHF. Written as DNA, the CDR3 is TGCGCCAGCAGCTTGGCCCTAGGACAGGGCAATTCACCCCTCCACTTT.

The V gene is TRBV7-9, the J gene TRBJ1-5, with 9 bases matching TRBD1. Germline trimming cut 5 bases from V and 2 bases from J; bases unmatched to any gene: 7. Germline lookup yields CDR1 SEHNR and CDR2 FQNEAQ (reference sequence). The length of the CDR3 is 16 residues. CDR3 amino acids: CASSPGQGRGNQPQHF. As DNA, the CDR3 is TGTGCCAGCAGCCCCGGACAGGGGAGAGGCAATCAGCCCCAGCATTTT.

The V call is TRBV27, the J call TRBJ2-7, with D perhaps TRBD2 (8 bases). Deletions cut 5 bases from V and 2 bases from J, with 25 bases between. Germline V gene sequence: CDR1 MNHEY, CDR2 SMNVEV (reference sequence). This CDR3 has 18 amino acids. The CDR3 DNA reads as TGTGCCAGCAGTAAACAGGGGCACTGGGCGGGGGGCGCCTACGAGCAGTACTTC. Its protein is CASSKQGHWAGGAYEQYF.

This clone was counted once. One end of the junction varies from germline; a read error may be responsible. The chain carries TRBV25-1 and TRBJ1-6; 9 nucleotides match TRBD1. Looked up from germline, CDR1 is MGHDK and CDR2 is SYGVNS. CDR3 length: 17 amino acids. In DNA, the CDR3 is TGTGCCAGCAGTGAATACCGTCCCGGGACAGGGAATTTACCCCTCCACTTT. It encodes CASSEYRPGTGNLPLHF.

For this clone: The conserved phenylalanine or tryptophan is not found at the CDR3 terminus, so this likely reflects a read error. The V gene is TRBV9, the J gene TRBJ2-7, with 9 bases that match TRBD2. Germline values: CDR1 SGDLS, CDR2 YYNGEE. V lost 4 bases, J lost 4 bases, and 6 bases stayed unmatched. The CDR3 length is 14 residues. As DNA, the CDR3 is TGTGCCAGCAGCCGGGGACTAGCTGAGTACGAGCAGTACCTC. This codes for CASSRGLAEYEQYL.

V and J are TRBV18 and TRBJ1-5, with D possibly matching TRBD1 (5 bases). The CDR3 runs to 14 residues. Looked up from germline, CDR1 is KGHSH and CDR2 is LQKENI. V lost 3 bases and J 3 bases, leaving 9 bases between the germline ends. In DNA, the CDR3 is TGTGCCAGCTCACCCTCAGGGATCAATCAGCCCCAGCATTTT. It translates to CASSPSGINQPQHF.

The V and J genes are TRBV7-8 and TRBJ1-4; D not certain. The CDR3 length is 14 residues. Trimming cost V 2 bases and J 6 bases, with 10 bases left between them. Germline loops: CDR1 SGHVS, CDR2 FQNEAQ. In DNA form, the CDR3 reads TGTGCCAGCAGCTTACTACCGCGGGATGAAAAACTGTTTTTT. Translating it yields CASSLLPRDEKLFF.

With regard to this clone: Other DNA sequences in this specimen translate into the identical CDR3. This chain joins TRBV2 and TRBJ2-3; perhaps TRBD2 as D (5 bases). Germline V lookup: CDR1 SNHLY, CDR2 FYNNEI. V was clipped by 4 bases and J by 3 bases, with 11 bases between them. This CDR3 spans 14 amino acids. This chain's CDR3 is CASSGVTGTDTQYF. The CDR3 nucleotides read TGTGCCAGCAGTGGAGTTACGGGGACAGATACGCAGTATTTT.

The chain recombines TRBV7-9 with TRBJ1-1, with D possibly being TRBD1 (6 bases). Germline assignment: CDR1 SEHNR and CDR2 FQNEAQ (reference sequence). This CDR3 is 13 amino acids long. The V end was cut by 6 bases, the J end by 3 bases, with 11 bases between. CDR3: CASSTGWDTEAFF. CDR3 bases: TGTGCCAGCAGTACAGGGTGGGACACTGAAGCTTTCTTT. Based on the CDR3 plus reference TRBV7-9 and TRBJ1-1, the full variable domain is DTGVSQNPRHKITKRGQNVTFRCDPISEHNRLYWYRQTLGQGPEFLTYFQNEAQLEKSRLLSDRFSAERPKGSFSTLEIQRTEQGDSAMYLCASSTGWDTEAFFGQGTRLTVV.

The chain has TRBV6-5 and TRBJ1-1; D may be TRBD1 (6 bases). This CDR3 has 15 residues. With 6 bases removed from V and 2 bases from J, the gap between germline ends came to 16 bases. Per the germline V gene, CDR1 is MNHEY and CDR2 is SVGAGI. Here the CDR3 reads CASRFDRFLNTEAFF. The CDR3 DNA sequence: TGTGCCAGCAGATTCGACAGGTTCCTTAACACTGAAGCTTTCTTT.

V is TRBV9 and J is TRBJ1-1; no reliable D call. V was clipped by 0 bases and J by 1 base, with 7 bases between them. From germline, CDR1 is SGDLS and CDR2 YYNGEE. The CDR3 runs to 14 residues. CDR3 in amino acids: CASSVGGENTEAFF. The CDR3, as DNA: TGTGCCAGCAGCGTAGGGGGAGAGAACACTGAAGCTTTCTTT.

This clone has just one count. Other DNA sequences in the sample encode the same CDR3. The CDR3 loop reads CASSLSGNTEAFF. CDR3 sequence (DNA): TGTGCCAGCAGCTTATCGGGGAACACTGAAGCTTTCTTT. The chain is built from TRBV7-7 and TRBJ1-1; D gene uncertain. The germline V gene encodes CDR1 SSHAT and CDR2 FNYEAQ (reference sequence). Trimming cost V 2 bases and J 1 base, with 5 bases left between them. The CDR3 runs to 13 residues.